This record concerns one TCR beta chain sequence. Its antigen is unidentified. This sample was taken from a study of cytomegalovirus exposure and HLA in healthy donors. TCRdb's copy holds only in-frame clones and misses some; the assay was immunoSEQ multiplex PCR. Of under 100,000 clones in the sample, roughly 83% are singletons; the top ten hold around 10%. Study results and limitations: In vitro data verified a few CMV-associated chains as specific for CMV antigens. Reportedly, diagnosis of cytomegalovirus status by the classifier showed high specificity and sensitivity. Despite most TCR sequences being rare, some public TCRs occurred in many donors.

The CDR3 consists of 15 residues. Trimming stripped 0 bases from V and 0 bases from J, with 7 bases between. The germline V gene has CDR1 MNHEY and CDR2 SMNVEV (reference sequence). This receptor was identified in a young woman in good health and CMV-seropositive. The chain employs TRBV27 and TRBJ2-3; TRBD2 is a possible D gene (6 bases). Sequencing was done on a sample of PBMCs. CDR3 sequence (DNA): TGTGCCAGCAGTTTATCTAGCGGCAGCACAGATACGCAGTATTTT. Amino acid sequence: CASSLSSGSTDTQYF.